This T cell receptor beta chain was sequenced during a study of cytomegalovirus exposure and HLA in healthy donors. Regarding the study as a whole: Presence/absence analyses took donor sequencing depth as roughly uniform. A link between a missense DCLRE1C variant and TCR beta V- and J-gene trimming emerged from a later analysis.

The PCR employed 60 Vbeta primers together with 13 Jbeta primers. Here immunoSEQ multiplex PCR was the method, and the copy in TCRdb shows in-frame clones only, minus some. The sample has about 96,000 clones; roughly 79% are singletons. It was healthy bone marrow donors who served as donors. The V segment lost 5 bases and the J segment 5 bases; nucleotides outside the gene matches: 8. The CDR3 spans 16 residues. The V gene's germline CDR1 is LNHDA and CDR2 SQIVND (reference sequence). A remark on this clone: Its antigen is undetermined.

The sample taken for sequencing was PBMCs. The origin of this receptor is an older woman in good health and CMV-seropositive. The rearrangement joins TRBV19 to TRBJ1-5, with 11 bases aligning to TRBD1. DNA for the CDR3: TGTGCCAGTAGTCCCGGGACAGGGGGTTTGCATCAGCCCCAGCATTTT. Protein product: CASSPGTGGLHQPQHF.